The present TCR beta chain was sequenced within a study of blood T cell repertoires in COVID-19. Study summary: Sources were T cells, B-cell-depleted T cells, or PBMCs; the material itself was cDNA or gDNA.

In germline, CDR1 is MDHEN, CDR2 SYDVKM. The CDR3 length is 15 residues. Comment on this clone: One end of the junction varies from germline; a read error may be responsible.

Source study methods: Amplification of reference gene primers provided the estimated nucleated cell counts. Profiling relied on immunoSEQ multiplex PCR, and the TCRdb table lists in-frame clones only, not all of them. V and J calls plus clone size are reproduced from that table; the DNA served to infer D and trimming. Here the sample spans about 140,000 clones, roughly 85% being singletons. The sequenced sample was peripheral blood. This receptor was taken from a man in his fifties or sixties with acute or convalescent COVID-19. The V and J genes are TRBV28 and TRBJ1-2, with TRBD1 matching over 9 bases. The CDR3 coding sequence is TGTGCAAGCACGGGACAGGGAGACCCCTGGGATGGCTACACCTTC. This translates into CASTGQGDPWDGYTF.